Presented here are 20 T cell receptor beta chains from one specimen sequenced in a study of T cell responses to AZD1222 COVID-19 vaccine. TCRdb's table, derived via immunoSEQ multiplex PCR, lists solely in-frame clones and lacks some. The table includes roughly 140,000 clones, approximately 90% detected once. The specimen was peripheral blood, collected 28 days after the second AZD1222 dose. Receptors originate from an adult who received the AZD1222 COVID-19 vaccine.

This clone occurred once. The chain has TRBV5-5 and TRBJ1-1, with D perhaps matching TRBD1 (5 bases). Germline CDR1 reads SGHKS; CDR2 reads YYEKEE (reference sequence). Deletions cut 4 bases from V and 3 bases from J, with 19 bases between. This CDR3 contains 16 residues. The CDR3 DNA follows: TGTGCCAGCAGCGAGGACATCCGGGGGTATCACACTGAAGCTTTCTTT. This translates into CASSEDIRGYHTEAFF.

The table lists this clone with a few counts. The genes are TRBV30 and TRBJ1-3; D is uncertain. This CDR3 is 13 amino acids long. Germline CDR1 is GTSNPN and CDR2 is SVGIG (reference sequence). Trimming removed 5 bases from V and 1 base from J, with 9 bases in between. This chain's CDR3 is CAWAGWSGNTIYF. Written as DNA, the CDR3 is TGTGCCTGGGCCGGATGGTCTGGAAACACCATATATTTT. Filled out from reference TRBV30 and TRBJ1-3, the complete variable domain reads SQTIHQWPATLVQPVGSPLSLECTVEGTSNPNLYWYRQAAGRGLQLLFYSVGIGQISSEVPQNLSASRPQDRQFILSSKKLLLSDSGFYLCAWAGWSGNTIYFGEGSWLTVV.

The V and J genes are TRBV19 and TRBJ2-3, with 10 positions matching TRBD1. CDR3 length: 15 residues. V lost 1 base, J lost 4 bases, and 2 bases stayed unmatched. Germline values: CDR1 LNHDA, CDR2 SQIVND (reference sequence). The CDR3 here is CASSIGGTGADTQYF. In DNA, the CDR3 is TGTGCCAGTAGTATAGGCGGGACAGGGGCAGATACGCAGTATTTT.

The chain links TRBV30 to TRBJ2-2; tentative D call: TRBD2 (6 bases). The V gene's germline CDR1 is GTSNPN and CDR2 SVGIG (reference sequence). The ends were cut back, 2 bases at V and 3 bases at J, with 10 bases in the middle. The CDR3 covers 14 residues. For the CDR3, the DNA is TGTGCCTGGAGTCCACTAGCCCACACCGGGGAGCTGTTTTTT. Its translation is CAWSPLAHTGELFF.

In its sample, this clone was seen a few times. V usage is TRBV19 and J usage is TRBJ2-2; 11 bases agree with TRBD2. The J segment lost 5 bases and the V segment lost 3 bases, leaving 5 bases of the junction unmatched. Germline CDR1 LNHDA, CDR2 SQIVND (reference sequence). The CDR3 runs to 16 residues. In nucleotides, the CDR3 is TGTGCCAGTAGTATCGGTGCTAGCGGGAGGACCGGGGAGCTGTTTTTT. Translation: CASSIGASGRTGELFF.

V is TRBV7-9 and J is TRBJ1-1; possibly TRBD1 for D (5 bases). Germline V CDR1 and CDR2: SEHNR, FQNEAQ (reference sequence). This CDR3 has 13 residues. V was trimmed by 3 bases and J by 6 bases, leaving 11 bases between them. The CDR3 sequence: CASSLLQASEAFF. The CDR3 DNA reads as TGTGCCAGCAGCTTGCTACAGGCGTCTGAAGCTTTCTTT.

This chain connects TRBV5-6 to TRBJ1-1; 8 nucleotides line up with TRBD1. J lost 1 base, V lost 4 bases, and 3 bases had no gene match. CDR1 is SGHDT and CDR2 is YYEEEE in the germline V gene. The CDR3 has 14 residues. CDR3 protein: CASSQGTGNTEAFF. CDR3 coding DNA: TGTGCCAGCAGCCAGGGGACAGGGAACACTGAAGCTTTCTTT.

The chain links TRBV5-4 to TRBJ2-7, with D hard to call. Germline values: CDR1 SGHNT, CDR2 YYREEE (reference sequence). Trimming pared 0 bases from V and 3 bases from J, leaving 7 bases between. This CDR3 comprises 13 residues. CDR3 sequence (DNA): TGTGCCAGCAGCTTGGGACTTCTCTACGAGCAGTACTTC. This encodes CASSLGLLYEQYF.

Points on this clone: The same CDR3 also results from other DNA sequences found in this sample. This chain joins TRBV4-1 and TRBJ2-7; D remains ambiguous. Trimming pared 4 bases from V and 6 bases from J, leaving 7 bases between. Germline assignment: CDR1 MGHRA and CDR2 YSYEKL. CDR3 length: 11 residues. The CDR3 sequence: CASSLGREQYF. CDR3 nucleotide sequence: TGCGCCAGCAGCCTCGGTCGCGAGCAGTACTTC.

This chain links TRBV28 with TRBJ1-5, with D perhaps TRBD1 (5 bases). V lost 6 bases, J lost 0 bases, and 18 bases lay in between. CDR3 length: 17 amino acids. Germline values: CDR1 MDHEN, CDR2 SYDVKM. The CDR3 coding sequence is TGTGCCAGCAGCCCCCATTTAACAGGAAATAGCAATCAGCCCCAGCATTTT. It encodes CASSPHLTGNSNQPQHF.

This clone showed up just once. V and J are TRBV19 and TRBJ1-1; D remains ambiguous. Germline values: CDR1 LNHDA, CDR2 SQIVND (reference sequence). The CDR3 length is 14 residues. V was shortened by 7 bases and J by 0 bases, with 12 bases between the two germline ends. The CDR3 DNA follows: TGTGCCAGTACCCCCTGGGGAGTGAACACTGAAGCTTTCTTT. Its translation is CASTPWGVNTEAFF.

This chain links TRBV2 with TRBJ2-3; TRBD2 agrees at 11 bases. Trimming cost V 8 bases and J 1 base; bases outside gene matches: 8. CDR1 and CDR2 (germline): SNHLY, FYNNEI. The CDR3 length is 16 residues. This chain's CDR3 is CASGRLAGSGTDTQYF. The CDR3 DNA reads TGTGCCAGCGGGCGACTAGCGGGGAGTGGCACAGATACGCAGTATTTT.

The chain employs TRBV6-6 and TRBJ2-1; possible D gene TRBD2, 6 bases. Trimming removed 2 bases from V and 15 bases from J, with 11 bases in between. The CDR3 spans 11 residues. Germline CDR1 reads MNHNY; CDR2 reads SVGAGI (reference sequence). CDR3 DNA: TGTGCCAGCAGTTACGATGCGGGGCGGTTCTTC. This gives the protein CASSYDAGRFF.

As DNA, the CDR3 is TGTGCCAGTAGTCAGTCCGGGGCCCAGATGAGCTCCTACAATGAGCAGTTCTTC. Its protein product is CASSQSGAQMSSYNEQFF. The chain uses TRBV19 and TRBJ2-1; D may match TRBD1 or TRBD2 (5 bases each). The CDR3 runs to 18 residues. The V end lost 5 bases, the J end lost 0 bases, and 20 bases lay between the germline ends. In germline, CDR1 is LNHDA, CDR2 SQIVND (reference sequence).

This sequence joins TRBV13 and TRBJ1-5; D gene unclear. This CDR3 region has 12 residues. The V gene's germline CDR1 is PRHDT and CDR2 FYEKMQ (reference sequence). Trimming removed 6 bases from V and 5 bases from J, with 8 bases in between. CDR3 sequence (DNA): TGTGCCAGCAGTCGAGAGGATCAGCCCCAGCATTTT. Translating it yields CASSREDQPQHF.

The V call is TRBV5-8, the J call TRBJ1-6; TRBD1 matches 7 bases. This CDR3 has 17 residues. V lost 1 base, J lost 10 bases, and 14 bases stayed unmatched. CDR1 and CDR2 from the germline V gene are SGHTS and YDEGEE. The CDR3 protein is CASSLNRGLPDGSPLHF. The CDR3 DNA sequence: TGTGCCAGCAGCTTGAACAGGGGACTGCCGGATGGATCACCCCTCCACTTT.

The rearrangement uses TRBV3-1 (or the pseudogene TRBV3-2) and TRBJ2-7, with 7 bases matching TRBD1. This CDR3 is built from 19 residues. Germline loops: CDR1 LGHDT, CDR2 YNNKEL (reference sequence). With V trimmed by 4 bases and J by 2 bases, 20 bases remained unmatched. CDR3 loop: CASSPPWTGGWKSAYEQYF. DNA of the CDR3: TGTGCCAGCAGCCCCCCGTGGACAGGAGGCTGGAAGTCAGCCTACGAGCAGTACTTC.

This chain uses TRBV7-9 with TRBJ1-2; D is undetermined. Between the trimmed V and J ends, which lost 7 bases and 4 bases, there was a span of 16 bases. CDR3 length equals 14 residues. The germline V gene has CDR1 SEHNR and CDR2 FQNEAQ (reference sequence). The CDR3 reads CASTHSGSIYGYTF. The CDR3 DNA reads as TGTGCCAGCACCCATTCAGGCAGTATCTATGGCTACACCTTC.

The gene calls are TRBV29-1 and TRBJ2-7, with TRBD2 matching over 13 bases. Germline lookup yields CDR1 SQVTM and CDR2 ANQGSEA. The CDR3 is made up of 15 amino acids. V dropped 1 base and J dropped 6; count of bases not matched to a gene: 6. CDR3 region: CSVEVRTSGRGEQYF. The CDR3 DNA follows: TGCAGCGTTGAAGTGAGGACTAGCGGGAGAGGCGAGCAGTACTTC.

The genes are TRBV5-6 and TRBJ2-1, with 11 bases lining up with TRBD1. The CDR3 spans 16 residues. Germline values: CDR1 SGHDT, CDR2 YYEEEE. With 3 bases clipped from V and 1 base from J, the junction kept 3 bases outside the gene matches. The CDR3 spells CASSWTGGRSYNEQFF. The CDR3 DNA follows: TGTGCCAGCAGCTGGACAGGGGGCAGGTCCTACAATGAGCAGTTCTTC.